The 18 T cell receptor beta chains presented below share a single source sample, sequenced in a study of T cells in Graves' hyperthyroidism and ophthalmopathy. Amplified regions were TCR beta CDR3 sequences from RNA transcripts. Using the HTBI primer set, a first-round RT-PCR was run on the TCR CDR3. MiXCR, run by TCRdb on the multiplex PCR reads, gives a single entry per CDR3 protein. Of around 690,000 distinct CDR3 sequences in the sample, approximately 15% were seen once. Sequencing was carried out using blood. The receptors were gathered from a man in his forties or fifties with Graves' hyperthyroidism.

In this sample, this clonotype turned up a few times. The V and J genes are TRBV11-2 and TRBJ1-2; D is perhaps TRBD1 (5 bases). Germline CDR1 reads SGHAT; CDR2 reads FQNNGV. The CDR3 consists of 14 residues. V lost 4 bases and J 5 bases, leaving 14 bases between the germline ends. Here the CDR3 DNA reads TGTGCCAGCAGCTCGAAGGACATGCGGTATGGCTACACCTTC. Its protein is CASSSKDMRYGYTF.

As regards this clonotype: This may arise from a read error, as a much more abundant clone is one base away. The chain joins TRBV28 to TRBJ2-7, with 10 bases lining up with TRBD2. Germline CDR1 reads MDHEN; CDR2 reads SYDVKM. This CDR3 is built from 17 residues. V was pared by 10 bases and J by 4 bases, with 19 bases of the junction left unmatched. The CDR3 is CATLISGRSKEEYEQYF. The CDR3 DNA is TGTGCCACCCTGATTAGCGGGAGGTCGAAGGAGGAGTACGAGCAGTACTTC.

The chain couples TRBV10-3 to TRBJ2-3, with TRBD2 identical over 9 bases. Germline CDR1 ENHRY, CDR2 SYGVKD. The ends lost 3 bases at V and 4 bases at J; junction bases unmatched: 11. This CDR3 is 17 amino acids long. The chain's CDR3 is CAISEYVAGESADTQYF. The DNA of the CDR3 is TGTGCCATCAGTGAATATGTAGCGGGAGAAAGTGCAGATACGCAGTATTTT.

This clonotype has ten or more counts. The chain links TRBV6-1 to TRBJ2-3; TRBD2 matches 11 bases. This CDR3 spans 18 amino acids. Germline CDR1 MNHNS, CDR2 SASEGT. Trimming cost V 6 bases and J 1 base; bases outside gene matches: 12. The CDR3 sequence is CASRPTFSGRAGTDTQYF. The CDR3 nucleotides read TGTGCCAGCAGGCCTACCTTTAGCGGGAGGGCCGGCACAGATACGCAGTATTTT.

The chain carries TRBV24-1 and TRBJ2-6; D is ambiguous. V lost 1 base and J lost 2, with 5 bases in between. The CDR3 loop spans 15 amino acids. CDR1 and CDR2 (germline): KGHDR, SFDVKD. The CDR3 loop reads CATSDFAAGANVLTF. The CDR3 DNA follows: TGTGCCACCAGTGATTTCGCCGCTGGGGCCAACGTCCTGACTTTC.

This clonotype showed up many times. This chain joins TRBV28 and TRBJ1-1; D is undetermined. This CDR3 has 10 residues. CDR1 and CDR2 (germline): MDHEN, SYDVKM. The ends were cut back, 10 bases at V and 8 bases at J, with 11 bases in the middle. The CDR3 loop is CATRNLEAFF. CDR3 coding DNA: TGTGCCACCAGAAATTTGGAAGCTTTCTTT.

This clonotype has ten or more counts. J is TRBJ1-1 and V is TRBV28, with D perhaps matching TRBD1 (5 bases). The V end lost 6 bases, the J end lost 3 bases, and 11 bases lay between the germline ends. Germline V gives CDR1 MDHEN, CDR2 SYDVKM. The CDR3 extends over 13 amino acids. The chain's CDR3 is CASSLDSHTEAFF. CDR3 coding DNA: TGTGCCAGCAGCCTCGACAGTCACACTGAAGCTTTCTTT. Full variable domain (outside the CDR3, taken from reference TRBV28 and TRBJ1-1): DVKVTQSSRYLVKRTGEKVFLECVQDMDHENMFWYRQDPGLGLRLIYFSYDVKMKEKGDIPEGYSVSREKKERFSLILESASTNQTSMYLCASSLDSHTEAFFGQGTRLTVV.

This clonotype was detected many times. This chain links TRBV11-2 with TRBJ2-2, with TRBD2 identical over 9 bases. Germline V gene lookup returns CDR1 SGHAT and CDR2 FQNNGV. J was trimmed by 3 bases and V by 8 bases; bases with no gene match: 10. There are 16 residues in the CDR3. The CDR3 bases are TGTGCCAGCCGGGAGGCGGGAGGGCCTCACACCGGGGAGCTGTTTTTT. Residues: CASREAGGPHTGELFF.

The chain employs TRBV7-6 and TRBJ1-3; 7 bases line up with TRBD1. The CDR3 length is 14 residues. CDR1 SGHVS and CDR2 FNYEAQ come from the germline V gene. V dropped 5 bases and J dropped 1; count of bases not matched to a gene: 2. CDR3 sequence: CASSQQGSGNTIYF. The DNA for the CDR3 is TGTGCCAGCAGCCAACAGGGGTCTGGAAACACCATATATTTT. Full variable domain (missing parts from reference TRBV7-6 and TRBJ1-3): GAGVSQSPRYKVTKRGQDVALRCDPISGHVSLYWYRQALGQGPEFLTYFNYEAQQDKSGLPNDRFSAERPEGSISTLTIQRTEQRDSAMYRCASSQQGSGNTIYFGEGSWLTVV.

This clonotype came up many times. The chain recombines TRBV29-1 with TRBJ1-2; D ambiguous. CDR3 length equals 13 residues. V was pared by 0 bases and J by 2 bases, with 7 bases between. Per the germline V gene, CDR1 is SQVTM and CDR2 is ANQGSEA. The CDR3 DNA follows: TGCAGCGTTGAAGATCACCTGAACTATGGCTACACCTTC. Its protein is CSVEDHLNYGYTF.

This clonotype was seen at least ten times. The V call is TRBV28, the J call TRBJ2-7, with a tentative D call TRBD2 (6 bases). The CDR3 extends over 15 amino acids. Trimming removed 1 base from V and 4 bases from J, with 14 bases in between. CDR1 is MDHEN, CDR2 SYDVKM, per germline. DNA for the CDR3: TGTGCCAGCAGTTTATCGGCGGGATTGGGGTACGAGCAGTACTTC. This sequence encodes CASSLSAGLGYEQYF.

J is TRBJ2-7 and V is TRBV30; D perhaps matches TRBD1 (5 bases). V lost 1 base and J lost 6, with 25 bases in between. The CDR3 covers 17 residues. Germline V lookup: CDR1 GTSNPN, CDR2 SVGIG (reference sequence). CDR3 loop: CAWSGLLSGYLRGEQYF. The DNA of the CDR3 is TGTGCCTGGAGTGGTTTACTTTCAGGGTACTTAAGAGGCGAGCAGTACTTC. Based on the CDR3 plus reference TRBV30 and TRBJ2-7, the full variable domain is SQTIHQWPATLVQPVGSPLSLECTVEGTSNPNLYWYRQAAGRGLQLLFYSVGIGQISSEVPQNLSASRPQDRQFILSSKKLLLSDSGFYLCAWSGLLSGYLRGEQYFGPGTRLTVT.

This clonotype was detected only a few times. This chain joins TRBV20-1 and TRBJ2-3, with 7 bases that match TRBD1. The V segment lost 5 bases and the J segment 6 bases; nucleotides outside the gene matches: 14. CDR1 and CDR2 (germline): DFQATT, SNEGSKA (reference sequence). CDR3 length: 15 residues. The CDR3 nucleotides read TGCAGTGCTCCTCCGACAGGGCGGTTTTTGGATACGCAGTATTTT. As protein: CSAPPTGRFLDTQYF.

The chain carries TRBV20-1 and TRBJ2-3, with D perhaps being TRBD1 or TRBD2 (6 bases each). From germline, CDR1 is DFQATT and CDR2 SNEGSKA (reference sequence). The CDR3 has 18 amino acids. Trimming took off 3 bases at V and 0 bases at J, with 22 bases between the two ends. The CDR3 protein is CSAREALGGHPSTDTQYF. The CDR3 nucleotides read TGCAGTGCTAGGGAAGCCCTTGGGGGGCACCCTAGCACAGATACGCAGTATTTT.

This clonotype was seen at least ten times. This chain uses TRBV28 with TRBJ1-1; D might be TRBD1 (5 bases). V lost 2 bases to trimming and J lost 10 bases, with 11 bases between them. Germline lookup yields CDR1 MDHEN and CDR2 SYDVKM. This CDR3 region has 12 residues. The CDR3 loop reads CASSLGAAGAFF. Here the CDR3 DNA reads TGTGCCAGCAGTTTAGGGGCGGCGGGAGCTTTCTTT.

This clonotype was picked up many times. At one end the junction does not follow the germline gene, possibly because of a read error. Written as DNA, the CDR3 is TGTGCCAGCAGTTCTAGCGGGAGACTGTACACTGAGCAGTTCTTC. Residues: CASSSSGRLYTEQFF. The V and J genes are TRBV12-3 or TRBV12-4 and TRBJ2-1, with 10 bases that match TRBD2. The CDR3 is 15 residues long.

This sequence joins TRBV11-2 and TRBJ2-1; D not certain. V gave up 3 bases and J gave up 6 bases, with 12 bases separating them. CDR3 length equals 14 residues. Germline V gene lookup returns CDR1 SGHAT and CDR2 FQNNGV. The DNA for the CDR3 is TGTGCCAGCAGCTTGATCGAGTACTCCAATGAGCAGTTCTTC. Translation: CASSLIEYSNEQFF. Filled out from reference TRBV11-2 and TRBJ2-1, the complete variable domain reads EAGVAQSPRYKIIEKRQSVAFWCNPISGHATLYWYQQILGQGPKLLIQFQNNGVVDDSQLPKDRFSAERLKGVDSTLKIQPAKLEDSAVYLCASSLIEYSNEQFFGPGTRLTVL.

The V gene is TRBV2, the J gene TRBJ2-1, with D possibly being TRBD1 or TRBD2 (5 bases each). Trimming left V 9 bases short and J 6 bases short, with 15 bases between. The CDR3 totals 13 residues. Germline V gives CDR1 SNHLY, CDR2 FYNNEI. CDR3 DNA: TGTGCCAGTCGCACTGGGGGATTCAATGAGCAGTTCTTC. As protein: CASRTGGFNEQFF.